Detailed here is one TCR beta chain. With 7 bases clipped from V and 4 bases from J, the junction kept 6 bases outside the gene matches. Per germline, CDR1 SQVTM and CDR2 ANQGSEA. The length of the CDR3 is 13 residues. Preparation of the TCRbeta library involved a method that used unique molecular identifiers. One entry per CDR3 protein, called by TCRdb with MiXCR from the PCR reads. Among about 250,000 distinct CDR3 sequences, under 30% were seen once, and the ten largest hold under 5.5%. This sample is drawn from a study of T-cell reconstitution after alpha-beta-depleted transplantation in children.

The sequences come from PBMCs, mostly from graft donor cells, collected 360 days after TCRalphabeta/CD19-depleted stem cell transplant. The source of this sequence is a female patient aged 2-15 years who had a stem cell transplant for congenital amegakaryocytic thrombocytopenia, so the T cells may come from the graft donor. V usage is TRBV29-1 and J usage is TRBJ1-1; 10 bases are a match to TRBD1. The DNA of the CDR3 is TGCAGCGGGGGACAGGGGATGGTCACTGAAGCTTTCTTT. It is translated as CSGGQGMVTEAFF.